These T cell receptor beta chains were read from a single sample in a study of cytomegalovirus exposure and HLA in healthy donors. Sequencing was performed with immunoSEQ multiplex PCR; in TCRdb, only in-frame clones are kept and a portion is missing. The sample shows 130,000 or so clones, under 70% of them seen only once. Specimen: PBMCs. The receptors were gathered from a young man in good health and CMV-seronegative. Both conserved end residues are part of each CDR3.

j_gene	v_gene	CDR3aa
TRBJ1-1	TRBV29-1	CSVEPGGLMNTEAFF
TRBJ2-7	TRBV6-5	CASRWRTPSYEQYF
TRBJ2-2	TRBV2	CASSAVQGVAGELFF
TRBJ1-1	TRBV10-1	CASSEGTGRRWAFF
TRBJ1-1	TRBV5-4	CASSPGQGNTEAFF
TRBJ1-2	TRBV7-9	CASSQGTANGYTF
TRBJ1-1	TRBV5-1	CASSTIPGGHTEAFF
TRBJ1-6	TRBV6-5	CASSYEGASRSPLHF
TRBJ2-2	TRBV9	CASSVVSLAENTGELFF
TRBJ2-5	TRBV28	CASSPGLAGSQETQYF
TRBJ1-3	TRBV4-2	CASSQDRVNGNTIYF
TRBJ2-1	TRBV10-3	CAIKGQGDEQFF
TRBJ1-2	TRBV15	CATSPQEARGIYGYTF
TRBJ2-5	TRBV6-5	CASAGLGTQYF
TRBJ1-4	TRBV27	CASSSRVRRSEKLFF
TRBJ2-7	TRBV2	CASRTGTEYEQYF
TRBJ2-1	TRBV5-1	CASSLASSILGNEQFF
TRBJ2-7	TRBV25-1	CASSVTGEWSYEQYF
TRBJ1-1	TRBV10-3	CATVGDRGKAFF
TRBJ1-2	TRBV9	CASSARYGYTF
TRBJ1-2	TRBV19	CASSPPNYGYTF
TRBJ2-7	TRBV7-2	CASSLSGYEQYF
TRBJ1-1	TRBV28	CASRYRGSEPEAFF
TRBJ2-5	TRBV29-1	CSVIPPDRGSETQYF
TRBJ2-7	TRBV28	CASSLLSIAGGKSYEQYF
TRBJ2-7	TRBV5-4	CASSSAGAGGYEQYF
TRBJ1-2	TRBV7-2	CASSTPRDPYGYTF
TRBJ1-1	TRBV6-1	CASSSWGGRTEAFF
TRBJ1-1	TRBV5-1	CASSLTGTAKEAFF
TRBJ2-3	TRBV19	CASRKAGQDRDTQYF
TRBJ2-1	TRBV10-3	CASASGGNEQFF
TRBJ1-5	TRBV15	CATRLGQINQPQHF
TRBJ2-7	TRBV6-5	CASRGGDRYYEQYF
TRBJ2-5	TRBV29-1	CSLTGGGGETQYF
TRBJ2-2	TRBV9	CASSVASGMNTGELFF
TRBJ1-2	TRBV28	CASSPDTGQPYVLGYTF
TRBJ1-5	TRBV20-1	CSARAGQPQHF
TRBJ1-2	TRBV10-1	CASSEQGNYGYTF
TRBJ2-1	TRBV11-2	CASSFGGGNYNEQFF
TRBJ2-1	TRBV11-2	CASSSDRVYNEQFF
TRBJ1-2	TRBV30	CAWKRVQGGYGYTF
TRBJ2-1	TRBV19	CASSGGVYEQFF
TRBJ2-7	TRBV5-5	CASSPPAGGGIEQYF
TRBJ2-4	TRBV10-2	CASSENSGGSGNIQYF
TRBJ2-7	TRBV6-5	CASSYYPGPNSYEQYF
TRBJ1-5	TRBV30	CAWSGDRFSYSNQPQHF
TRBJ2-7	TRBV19	CASGLAGGPPYEQYF
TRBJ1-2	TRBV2	CATPTGEVNGYTF
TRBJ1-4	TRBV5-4	CASSFGGQGTEKLFF